These 9 T cell receptor beta chains share one sample of origin, sequenced in a study of response to subunit inactivated influenza vaccine. TCRdb re-derived calls from the RT-PCR reads in MiXCR, one entry per CDR3 protein. Here the sample spans about 530,000 distinct CDR3 sequences, over 10% being singletons. Source: PBMCs from blood, taken 40 to 50 days after vaccination. All receptors come from a man aged 45-65 years who received an inactivated influenza vaccine.

This chain uses TRBV28 with TRBJ2-1, with 8 bases identical to TRBD2. V was pared by 7 bases and J by 1 base, with 3 bases of the junction left unmatched. The CDR3 contains 14 residues. Germline V CDR1 and CDR2: MDHEN, SYDVKM. The CDR3 DNA is TGTGCCAGCATTAGCGGGAAATCCTACAATGAGCAGTTCTTC. It yields the protein CASISGKSYNEQFF.

The V gene is TRBV13, the J gene TRBJ2-7, with 7 bases lining up with TRBD2. Trimming removed 3 bases from V and 2 bases from J; junction bases left unmatched: 1. Germline CDR1 and CDR2: PRHDT and FYEKMQ (reference sequence). The CDR3 is 13 residues long. The CDR3 nucleotides read TGTGCCAGCAGCTTCAGCGGGACCTACGAGCAGTACTTC. It codes for CASSFSGTYEQYF. Combining the CDR3 with reference TRBV13 and TRBJ2-7 gives the whole variable domain AAGVIQSPRHLIKEKRETATLKCYPIPRHDTVYWYQQGPGQDPQFLISFYEKMQSDKGSIPDRFSAQQFSDYHSELNMSSLELGDSALYFCASSFSGTYEQYFGPGTRLTVT.

This clonotype was seen many times. The chain has TRBV20-1 and TRBJ2-7; 8 nucleotides align to TRBD2. Looked up from germline, CDR1 is DFQATT and CDR2 is SNEGSKA (reference sequence). The V gene end was trimmed by 7 bases and the J gene end by 2 bases; junction bases not matched to a gene: 4. The CDR3 extends over 12 amino acids. This CDR3 reads CSVLAGTYEQYF. CDR3 DNA sequence: TGCAGTGTCCTAGCGGGCACCTACGAGCAGTACTTC.

This clonotype has at least ten counts. CDR3: CASSLGPVGNTEAFF. The CDR3, as DNA: TGTGCCAGCAGCCTAGGACCGGTGGGGAACACTGAAGCTTTCTTT. V gene TRBV7-2 combines with J gene TRBJ1-1, with D uncertain. The CDR3 contains 15 residues. CDR1 and CDR2 from the germline V gene are SGHTA and FQGNSA. Trimming removed 5 bases at V and 1 base at J, with 14 bases between.

The J gene is TRBJ2-1, the V gene TRBV29-1; D gene ambiguous. Trimming stripped 6 bases from V and 1 base from J, with 1 base between. The CDR3 spans 10 residues. CDR1 and CDR2 (germline): SQVTM, ANQGSEA. The CDR3: CSVSYNEQFF. DNA of the CDR3: TGCAGCGTGTCCTACAATGAGCAGTTCTTC.

This clonotype has just a few counts. This chain connects TRBV29-1 to TRBJ1-3; D uncertain. The ends were cut back, 3 bases at V and 0 bases at J, with 6 bases in the middle. This CDR3 has 13 residues. Germline V gene lookup returns CDR1 SQVTM and CDR2 ANQGSEA. In DNA, the CDR3 is TGCAGCGTTGACCGGGTCTCTGGAAACACCATATATTTT. Translating it yields CSVDRVSGNTIYF.

The gene calls are TRBV11-2 and TRBJ1-2, with D possibly matching TRBD1 (5 bases). This CDR3 is 15 amino acids long. Germline CDR1 SGHAT, CDR2 FQNNGV. The V and J ends lost 5 bases and 4 bases respectively, with 17 bases between them. The CDR3 DNA sequence: TGTGCCAGCAGCCCGAGGCCCGGGGGAGGCTATGGCTACACCTTC. It yields the protein CASSPRPGGGYGYTF.

At least ten counts were recorded for this clonotype. The chain couples TRBV20-1 to TRBJ2-2; 7 bases line up with TRBD2. This CDR3 is built from 15 residues. The V segment lost 2 bases and the J segment 1 base; nucleotides outside the gene matches: 4. Per germline, CDR1 DFQATT and CDR2 SNEGSKA (reference sequence). CDR3 region: CSARSSGKNTGELFF. In DNA, the CDR3 is TGCAGTGCTAGATCGAGCGGGAAGAACACCGGGGAGCTGTTTTTT.

This chain links TRBV28 with TRBJ1-1; 8 nucleotides align to TRBD1. J lost 1 base, V lost 5 bases, and 3 bases had no gene match. The CDR3 length is 14 residues. The germline CDR1 and CDR2 sequences are MDHEN and SYDVKM. The CDR3 sequence: CASSDRGQNTEAFF. In DNA form, the CDR3 reads TGTGCCAGCAGTGACAGGGGCCAGAACACTGAAGCTTTCTTT.